This T cell receptor beta chain was recorded in a study of post-analysis software for immune sequencing data. As for the study in general: In terms of disease course, relapsing-remitting, secondary progressive and progressive-relapsing multiple sclerosis were included. Study conclusions and caveats: Included in a set of about five TRBV segments more frequent in patients than controls were TRBV5-6, TRBV5-1 and TRBV20-1.

The table lists this clonotype with a few counts. The antigen is unknown. In germline, CDR1 is SEHNR, CDR2 FQNEAQ (reference sequence). CDR3 length: 14 residues. The junction had 4 bases not matched to a gene; V was cut back by 5 bases and J by 1 base. cDNA libraries for TCR beta contained unique molecular identifiers. TCRdb recomputed calls from the PCR reads with MiXCR, one row per CDR3 protein. The profile shows 350,000 to 450,000 distinct CDR3 sequences, more than 30% of them singletons. What was sequenced was blood. This chain links TRBV7-9 with TRBJ1-1, with 7 bases that match TRBD1. The receptor was derived from a girl aged 2-10 years with multiple sclerosis. The CDR3 sequence: CASSVYRGNTEAFF. The CDR3 nucleotides are TGTGCCAGCAGCGTCTACAGGGGGAACACTGAAGCTTTCTTT.